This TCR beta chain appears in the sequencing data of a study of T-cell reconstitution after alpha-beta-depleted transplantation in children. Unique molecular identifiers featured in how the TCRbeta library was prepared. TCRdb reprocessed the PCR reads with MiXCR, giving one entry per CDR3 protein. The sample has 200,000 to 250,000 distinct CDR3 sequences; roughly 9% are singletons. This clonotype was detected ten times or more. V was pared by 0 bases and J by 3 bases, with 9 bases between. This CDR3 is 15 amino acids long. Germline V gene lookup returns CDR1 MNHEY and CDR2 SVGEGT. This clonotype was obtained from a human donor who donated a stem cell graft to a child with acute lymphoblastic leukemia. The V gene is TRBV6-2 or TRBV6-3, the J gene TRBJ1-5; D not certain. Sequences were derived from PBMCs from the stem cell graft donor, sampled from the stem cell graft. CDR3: CASSYSGQVNQPQHF. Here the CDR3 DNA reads TGTGCCAGCAGTTACTCAGGGCAGGTCAATCAGCCCCAGCATTTT.